The 16 T cell receptor beta chains listed next were all sequenced from one sample in a study of blood T cell repertoires in COVID-19. Measured with immunoSEQ multiplex PCR; TCRdb has only the in-frame clones, and not every one. Of around 310,000 clones in the sample, 88% were seen once. Source material: peripheral blood. These receptors all stem from a woman aged 45 to 65 with active or convalescent COVID-19.

The chain employs TRBV11-2 and TRBJ2-3; 7 positions match TRBD2. The CDR3 sequence is 14 residues long. Germline values: CDR1 SGHAT, CDR2 FQNNGV. J gave up 4 bases and V 1 base, and 2 bases lay outside the gene matches. The CDR3 reads CASSLVTSADTQYF. CDR3 DNA sequence: TGTGCCAGCAGCTTAGTTACTAGCGCAGATACGCAGTATTTT.

The chain recombines TRBV5-8 with TRBJ2-5, with 8 bases identical to TRBD2. V trimming: 4 bases; J trimming: 5 bases; junction bases outside the gene matches: 10. Germline V CDR1 and CDR2: SGHTS, YDEGEE. The CDR3 runs to 15 residues. In nucleotides, the CDR3 is TGTGCCAGCAGCCTAAACGGGGGGGCCGGTGAGACCCAGTACTTC. Its protein product is CASSLNGGAGETQYF.

This clone was seen a handful of times. This rearrangement joins TRBV19 to TRBJ1-5; D remains unclear. V lost 7 bases and J 0 bases, leaving 10 bases between the germline ends. The CDR3 covers 14 residues. Germline-derived CDR1 and CDR2 are LNHDA and SQIVND (reference sequence). CDR3 nucleotide sequence: TGTGCCAGTATGGAGCTTTATAGCAATCAGCCCCAGCATTTT. As protein: CASMELYSNQPQHF.

Here the CDR3 DNA reads TGTGCCAGCAGCCGACAGGCCAATCAGCCCCAGCATTTT. It specifies CASSRQANQPQHF. The J gene is TRBJ1-5, the V gene TRBV7-2, with D possibly TRBD1 on 6 matching bases. CDR1 and CDR2 from the germline V gene are SGHTA and FQGNSA. The V and J ends lost 5 bases and 3 bases respectively, with 8 bases between them. The CDR3 length is 13 residues. The variable domain in full, with the rest retrieved from reference TRBV7-2 and TRBJ1-5, is GAGVSQSPSNKVTEKGKDVELRCDPISGHTALYWYRQSLGQGLEFLIYFQGNSAPDKSGLPSDRFSAERTGGSVSTLTIQRTQQEDSAVYLCASSRQANQPQHFGDGTRLSIL.

The chain carries TRBV27 and TRBJ1-6; D gene uncertain. The CDR3 consists of 16 residues. Germline V CDR1 and CDR2: MNHEY, SMNVEV (reference sequence). V lost 6 bases, J lost 0 bases, and 12 bases lay in between. DNA of the CDR3: TGTGCCAGCAGGCAACAGTCCCACTCCTATAATTCACCCCTCCACTTT. Protein sequence: CASRQQSHSYNSPLHF.

The CDR3 loop is CASSFSGSGYNEQFF. CDR3 bases: TGTGCCAGCAGCTTTAGCGGGAGTGGCTACAATGAGCAGTTCTTC. The rearrangement links TRBV28 to TRBJ2-1, with 9 bases lining up with TRBD2. The CDR3 has 15 amino acids. CDR1 MDHEN and CDR2 SYDVKM come from the germline V gene. Germline trimming cut 6 bases from V and 3 bases from J; bases unmatched to any gene: 6.

The chain has TRBV7-2 and TRBJ1-1; D unclear. CDR3 length: 17 residues. The V and J ends lost 3 bases and 6 bases respectively, with 23 bases between them. CDR1 and CDR2 from the germline V gene are SGHTA and FQGNSA. CDR3 bases: TGTGCCAGCAGCTTTCCGGTGGGGTCGACCCCGGGGTCTGAAGCTTTCTTT. Amino acids: CASSFPVGSTPGSEAFF. Drawing the rest from reference TRBV7-2 and TRBJ1-1, the complete variable domain is GAGVSQSPSNKVTEKGKDVELRCDPISGHTALYWYRQSLGQGLEFLIYFQGNSAPDKSGLPSDRFSAERTGGSVSTLTIQRTQQEDSAVYLCASSFPVGSTPGSEAFFGQGTRLTVV.

This clone showed up just once. The chain carries TRBV19 and TRBJ2-3, with TRBD1 identical over 9 bases. V dropped 6 bases and J dropped 8; count of bases not matched to a gene: 9. The CDR3 runs to 14 residues. Germline CDR1 and CDR2: LNHDA and SQIVND (reference sequence). The CDR3 sequence is CASSEDRGIGTQYF. The CDR3 nucleotides read TGTGCCAGTAGCGAAGACAGGGGGATAGGTACGCAGTATTTT.

J is TRBJ2-2 and V is TRBV5-1; 8 nucleotides line up with TRBD1. Looked up from germline, CDR1 is SGHRS and CDR2 is YFSETQ. The CDR3 loop spans 16 amino acids. V was clipped by 3 bases and J by 1 base; unmatched bases: 5. The CDR3: CASSSGQGVNTGELFF. The DNA for the CDR3 is TGCGCCAGCAGCTCCGGACAGGGAGTGAACACCGGGGAGCTGTTTTTT.

This sequence joins TRBV28 and TRBJ2-2; 7 positions agree with TRBD2. With 4 bases clipped from V and 4 bases from J, the junction kept 6 bases outside the gene matches. Germline loops: CDR1 MDHEN, CDR2 SYDVKM. CDR3 length: 15 amino acids. DNA of the CDR3: TGTGCCAGCAGTTCGCCGCTAGCGGTCACCGGGGAGCTGTTTTTT. Translated: CASSSPLAVTGELFF.

This clone was seen a single time. The chain couples TRBV7-2 to TRBJ1-2; D is unresolved. Germline CDR1 and CDR2: SGHTA and FQGNSA. The CDR3 loop spans 13 amino acids. V was shortened by 1 base and J by 8 bases, with 11 bases between the two germline ends. CDR3 residues: CASSLGPNSGYTF. The DNA for the CDR3 is TGTGCCAGCAGCTTAGGGCCCAATTCGGGCTACACCTTC.

This clone was observed a few times. V and J are TRBV4-1 and TRBJ1-2; TRBD1 aligns across 9 bases. The CDR3 contains 13 residues. With 7 bases clipped from V and 8 bases from J, the junction kept 8 bases outside the gene matches. From germline, CDR1 is MGHRA and CDR2 YSYEKL. The CDR3 protein is CASTPDRGGGYTF. As DNA, the CDR3 is TGCGCCAGCACCCCGGACAGGGGCGGGGGCTACACCTTC.

The V call is TRBV5-1, the J call TRBJ1-1; D might be TRBD1 (6 bases). The V end was cut by 4 bases, the J end by 6 bases, with 16 bases between. This CDR3 has 14 amino acids. Germline V gene sequence: CDR1 SGHRS, CDR2 YFSETQ. DNA of the CDR3: TGCGCCAGCAGCCTGGTTTTGGGGGCCGCTGAAGCTTTCTTT. This encodes CASSLVLGAAEAFF.

This chain uses TRBV27 with TRBJ2-1; D remains unclear. Germline lookup yields CDR1 MNHEY and CDR2 SMNVEV (reference sequence). Trimming left V 6 bases short and J 8 bases short, with 17 bases between. The CDR3 sequence is 14 residues long. CDR3: CASSLLRAVDEQFF. Here the CDR3 DNA reads TGTGCCAGCAGCCTCCTCCGCGCGGTCGATGAGCAGTTCTTC.

As regards this clone: Other nucleotide sequences in the sample specify the same CDR3. The V gene is TRBV5-1, the J gene TRBJ2-5, with 11 bases matching TRBD2. Germline loops: CDR1 SGHRS, CDR2 YFSETQ. CDR3 length equals 14 residues. V was clipped by 4 bases and J by 4 bases; unmatched bases: 3. CDR3 protein: CASSPGLAGETQYF. The CDR3 nucleotides read TGCGCCAGCAGCCCCGGACTAGCGGGAGAGACCCAGTACTTC.

The CDR3 bases are TGTGCCAGCAGCCGGTCATGGACAGAAGCTTTCTTT. This translates into CASSRSWTEAFF. The chain links TRBV11-2 to TRBJ1-1; the D gene is possibly TRBD1 (5 bases). The CDR3 is 12 amino acids. V was cut by 5 bases and J by 8 bases, with 12 bases left in between. Germline V gives CDR1 SGHAT, CDR2 FQNNGV.